This T cell receptor beta chain was identified in a study of T-cell memory formation after mild COVID-19. Study-wide context: There were largely donor-specific TCR clusters.

Each CDR3 protein is one row after TCRdb ran MiXCR on the 5' RACE reads. Here the sample spans about 270,000 distinct CDR3 sequences, 15% being singletons. Germline CDR1 and CDR2: SEHNR and FQNEAQ (reference sequence). V was cut by 5 bases and J by 2 bases, with 16 bases left in between. The CDR3 extends over 16 amino acids. Study results and caveats: Some SARS-CoV-2-responding clones were already detected in memory before infection. Contracting CD4+ clones were located mainly in CM and EM, and CD8+ clones in EMRA.

As for this clonotype: The antigen is undetermined.

This chain uses TRBV7-9 with TRBJ1-3, with D possibly being TRBD1 (5 bases). The clonotype was recovered from an adult woman who had mild COVID-19 (a few samples of this study predate the infection). Cell type and time point are not known. Sequencing was performed on PBMCs or a T cell subset sorted from them (not recorded which). CDR3 in DNA: TGTGCCAGCAGCCCACACTCGGGACTGCCTGGAAACACCATATATTTT. Translated: CASSPHSGLPGNTIYF.